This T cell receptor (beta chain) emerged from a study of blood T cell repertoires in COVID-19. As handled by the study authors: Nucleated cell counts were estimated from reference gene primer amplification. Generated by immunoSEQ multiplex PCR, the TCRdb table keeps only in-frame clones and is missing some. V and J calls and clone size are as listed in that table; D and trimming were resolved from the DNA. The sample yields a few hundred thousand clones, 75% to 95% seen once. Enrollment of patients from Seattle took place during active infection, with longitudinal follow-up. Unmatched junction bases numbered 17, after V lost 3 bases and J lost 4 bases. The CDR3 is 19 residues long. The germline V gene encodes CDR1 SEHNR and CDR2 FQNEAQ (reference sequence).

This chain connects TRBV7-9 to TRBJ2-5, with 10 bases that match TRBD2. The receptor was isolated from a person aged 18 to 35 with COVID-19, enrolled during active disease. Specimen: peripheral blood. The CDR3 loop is CASSLVGLAEPEGLETQYF. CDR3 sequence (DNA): TGTGCCAGCAGCTTGGTTGGACTAGCGGAGCCCGAGGGGTTAGAGACCCAGTACTTC.